The clone carrying this T cell receptor beta chain was observed at least ten times. Methods described previously, with TCR primers listed, were used for bulk TCR libraries. TCRdb itself ran the PCR reads through MiXCR, one entry per CDR3 protein. The data contain about 640,000 distinct CDR3 sequences, 20% of them seen just once; the ten biggest clones take up 0.85%. These data come from a study of molecular identifiers for immune sequencing clone quantification. Sorting was used to obtain naive CD8 T cells (CD8+CD4-CCR7+CD45RA+). This CDR3 comprises 17 residues. V shed 6 bases and J 3 bases; nucleotides not matched to a gene: 11. The germline gives CDR1 MDHEN, CDR2 SYDVKM.

Input material: naive CD8+ T cells from blood, with Jurkat cell RNA spiked in. The subset: FACS-sorted CD8+CD4-CCR7+CD45RA+ naive T cells. V gene TRBV28 combines with J gene TRBJ2-4, with 10 positions matching TRBD1. The clonotype originates from a human donor in good health. Some libraries in this study had Jurkat cell RNA spiked in. CDR3 DNA: TGTGCCAGCAGAAAGCCGACAGGGGGCCTGGTCAAAAACATTCAGTACTTC. It is translated as CASRKPTGGLVKNIQYF.